This T cell receptor beta chain was observed in a study of T cell responses to AZD1222 COVID-19 vaccine. Turning to the study itself: Second-dose schedules of about 4 or about 12 weeks were combined. Whole-study findings and limits: Variant regions that are unmutated are reportedly the target of nearly half of spike-specific TCRs. Seropositivity was recorded at baseline in only 6 or 7 AZD1222 recipients.

Method: immunoSEQ multiplex PCR; TCRdb's copy keeps in-frame clones and lacks some. The data hold tens of thousands of clones, with 70% to 85% observed a single time. On this clone itself: Its antigen is not known.

This CDR3 region has 14 residues. Trimming cost V 9 bases and J 4 bases, with 16 bases left between them. Germline V gene lookup returns CDR1 MNHEY and CDR2 SVGAGI. This clonotype was obtained from an adult in good health. The material sequenced was peripheral blood, taken on day 0 of AZD1222 vaccination. The chain recombines TRBV6-5 with TRBJ1-5, with D perhaps TRBD1 (5 bases). The CDR3 nucleotides are TGTGCCAGTGCCTCACGACAGCGAAATCAGCCCCAGCATTTT. It encodes CASASRQRNQPQHF.